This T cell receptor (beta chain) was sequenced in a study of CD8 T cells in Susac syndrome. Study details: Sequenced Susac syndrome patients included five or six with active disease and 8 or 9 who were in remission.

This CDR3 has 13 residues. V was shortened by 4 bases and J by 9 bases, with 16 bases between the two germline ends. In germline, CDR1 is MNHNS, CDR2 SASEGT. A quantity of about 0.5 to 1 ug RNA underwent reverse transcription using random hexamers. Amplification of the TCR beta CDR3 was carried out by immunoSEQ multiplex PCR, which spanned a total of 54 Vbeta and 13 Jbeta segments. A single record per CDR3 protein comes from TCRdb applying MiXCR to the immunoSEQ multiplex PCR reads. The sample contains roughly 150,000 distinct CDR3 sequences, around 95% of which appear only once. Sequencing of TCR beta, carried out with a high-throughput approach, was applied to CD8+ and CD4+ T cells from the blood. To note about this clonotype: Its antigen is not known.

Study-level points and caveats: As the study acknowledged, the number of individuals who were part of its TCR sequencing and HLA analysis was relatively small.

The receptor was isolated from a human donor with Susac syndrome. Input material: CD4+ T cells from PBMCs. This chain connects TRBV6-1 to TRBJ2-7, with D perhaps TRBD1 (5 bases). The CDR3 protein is CASSASSDSPQYF. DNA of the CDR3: TGTGCCAGCAGTGCGTCGTCAGACAGTCCGCAGTACTTC.